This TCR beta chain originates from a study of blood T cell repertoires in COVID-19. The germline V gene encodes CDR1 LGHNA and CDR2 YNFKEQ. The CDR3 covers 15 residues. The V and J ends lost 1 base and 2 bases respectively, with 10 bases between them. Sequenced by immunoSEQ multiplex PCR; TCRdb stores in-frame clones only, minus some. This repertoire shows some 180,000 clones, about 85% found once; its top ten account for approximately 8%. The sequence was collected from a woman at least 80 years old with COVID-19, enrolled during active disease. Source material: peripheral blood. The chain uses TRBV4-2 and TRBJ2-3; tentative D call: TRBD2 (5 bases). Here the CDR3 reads CASSQGLAVTDTQYF. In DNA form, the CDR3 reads TGTGCCAGCAGCCAAGGGCTAGCAGTCACAGATACGCAGTATTTT.